A selection of T cell receptor beta chains follows, all from one sample in a study of cytotoxic CD8 clonotypes in ibrutinib-treated CLL. Assay: immunoSEQ multiplex PCR; the TCRdb copy retains only in-frame clones and omits some. The repertoire holds roughly 250,000 clones, with roughly 70% as singletons. The sample consisted of PBMCs, taken after 24 months of ibrutinib treatment. The receptors here all came from a human donor with chronic lymphocytic leukemia. Each CDR3 is given with its conserved first and last residue.

>TRBV28
CASSFDGRSGNTIYF
>TRBV6-5
CASSAYRADGELFF
>TRBV6-5
CASRDMGVETQYF
>TRBV30
CAWSGFTDSGNTIYF
>TRBV27
CASGRQEVTDTQYF
>TRBV7-3
CASSLRRGGYEQFF
>TRBV6-5
CASKGTYSFYNEQFF
>TRBV27
CASSLLGQVNEQFF
>TRBV5-1
CASSPPGSGRGSTQYF
>TRBV11-2
CASSFRLAGGSADTQYF
>TRBV27
CASSLGTATEGETQYF
>TRBV19
CASRVTSGAYNEQFF
>TRBV4-1
CASSLVRYSNQPQHF
>TRBV29-1
CSTPGTGSGELFF
>TRBV11-2
CASSTRDRSFTYEQYF
>TRBV7-3
CASSLTSVGTEAFF
>TRBV30
CAWSGGQGRNQPQHF
>TRBV7-2
CASSSTGVGEQYF
>TRBV28
CASNPTGGWEQYF
>TRBV9
CASSVEGLAGNYNEQFF
>TRBV5-1
CASSFSSWTATNEKLFF
>TRBV28
CASSQEGDEQFF
>TRBV9
CASSPSSGRGQETQYF
>TRBV25-1
CASSDRDGAGSYNEQFF
>TRBV4-2
CASSQGAGEGQETQYF
>TRBV4-3
CASSQDGGPSSYEQYF
>TRBV2
CASMGTGAYEQYF
>TRBV19
CASSRDRIGELFF
>TRBV6-5
CASTMTGASGNTIYF
>TRBV7-9
CASSDDRGRNEQFF
>TRBV19
CASSTGPGPTYNEQFF
>TRBV5-1
CASSLLQGVSEQYF
>TRBV11-2
CASSLDSQTASYEQYF
>TRBV18
CASSPDRVNQPQHF
>TRBV28
CASTSTGTGYSEKLFF
>TRBV6-5
CASSFGRGQPQHF
>TRBV11-1
CASSPAGRTGGYTF
>TRBV11-1
CASSGTGTAATDTQYF
>TRBV11-2
CASSLEADLNEQFF
>TRBV5-6
CASSFGTSGRTQYF
>TRBV18
CASSRTGDYEQYF
>TRBV4-1
CASSQGSGVLSYNEQFF
>TRBV7-2
CASSNVWGAQSGNQPQHF